Below are 9 T cell receptor beta chains sequenced from a single sample in a study of beta chain features in type 1 diabetes (dated by TCRdb to 2017 to 2018). Results and caveats for the whole study, not just this receptor: Type 1 diabetes patients showed a moderate but significant shortening of TCRB CDR3 length in all four CD4+ subsets.

Libraries were built with the immunoSEQ multiplex PCR assay. The High Capacity cDNA Reverse Transcription Kit was used to reverse transcribe all of the isolated RNA, meaning that expressed TCRB transcripts were what got sequenced. Here the immuneACCESS table is served through TCRdb, limited to in-frame sequences with V and J called. Missing clones are a known gap in these copies; in checked studies unresolved V genes cover under half, and the rest lacks a known reason. The sample yields about 370,000 clones; roughly 9.8% were counted once. Jointly, the top ten make up 0.6% of the sample. No antigen has been assigned to these receptors. Sequencing was done on a sample of central memory CD4+ T cells from blood. These receptors all stem from a man aged 25-40 years with type 1 diabetes.

A remark on this clone: This CDR3 is also generated by other DNA sequences in the sample. This chain links TRBV27 with TRBJ1-5; TRBD1 matches 7 bases. With 5 bases clipped from V and 1 base from J, the junction kept 2 bases outside the gene matches. The CDR3 runs to 14 residues. Germline loops: CDR1 MNHEY, CDR2 SMNVEV (reference sequence). CDR3 DNA sequence: TGTGCCAGCAGTCTACAGGGGAGCAATCAGCCCCAGCATTTT. This codes for CASSLQGSNQPQHF.

This clone was seen repeatedly, ten times or more. The V call is TRBV7-2, the J call TRBJ1-1; a possible D gene is TRBD1 (5 bases). V lost 3 bases and J 7 bases, leaving 15 bases between the germline ends. The V gene's germline CDR1 is SGHTA and CDR2 FQGNSA. The CDR3 totals 14 residues. CDR3 region: CASSFGDGRVEAFF. The CDR3 DNA sequence: TGTGCCAGCAGCTTCGGGGACGGCAGGGTTGAAGCTTTCTTT.

Only one count was recorded for this clone. The chain combines TRBV6-6 with TRBJ1-2, with D possibly matching TRBD1 (6 bases). CDR1 MNHNY and CDR2 SVGAGI come from the germline V gene (reference sequence). Trimming removed 5 bases from V and 5 bases from J, with 9 bases in between. The CDR3 is made up of 12 amino acids. This chain's CDR3 is CASSGRGYGYTF. CDR3 bases: TGTGCCAGCAGTGGCAGGGGTTATGGCTACACCTTC.

This clone was seen more than once but under ten times. This sequence joins TRBV4-3 and TRBJ2-2; D not resolved. Deletions cut 1 base from V and 4 bases from J, with 13 bases between. The CDR3 is made up of 16 amino acids. Germline V lookup: CDR1 LGHNA, CDR2 YSLEER. CDR3 loop: CASSQGVHLPTGELFF. DNA for the CDR3: TGCGCCAGCAGCCAAGGGGTTCACCTACCCACCGGGGAGCTGTTTTTT.

The chain carries TRBV7-9 and TRBJ2-7; D is ambiguous. In germline, CDR1 is SEHNR, CDR2 FQNEAQ (reference sequence). This CDR3 spans 15 amino acids. V was shortened by 3 bases and J by 0 bases, with 12 bases between the two germline ends. This chain's CDR3 is CASSFGSPSSYEQYF. CDR3 in DNA: TGTGCCAGCAGCTTCGGCAGCCCAAGCTCCTACGAGCAGTACTTC.

This clone came up a few times. CDR3 amino acids: CASDRQDTGELFF. CDR3 coding DNA: TGTGCCAGCGATAGACAGGACACCGGGGAGCTGTTTTTT. The genes are TRBV6-1 and TRBJ2-2; possibly TRBD1 for D (6 bases). In germline, CDR1 is MNHNS, CDR2 SASEGT. Between the trimmed V and J ends, which lost 8 bases and 3 bases, there was a span of 10 bases. This CDR3 comprises 13 residues.

This chain connects TRBV11-2 to TRBJ1-1, with 7 positions matching TRBD1. This CDR3 spans 14 amino acids. V shed 2 bases and J 1 base; nucleotides not matched to a gene: 1. Germline V gene sequence: CDR1 SGHAT, CDR2 FQNNGV. The chain's CDR3 is CASSLWDRNTEAFF. The CDR3 region has the DNA TGTGCCAGCAGCTTATGGGACAGGAACACTGAAGCTTTCTTT.

The CDR3: CASSQVSAGGSYNEQFF. DNA for the CDR3: TGTGCCAGCAGCCAAGTTTCAGCGGGAGGGTCCTACAATGAGCAGTTCTTC. The chain links TRBV4-2 to TRBJ2-1; 10 bases match TRBD2. The trim removed 1 base at V and 1 base at J, leaving 4 bases unmatched. The V gene's germline CDR1 is LGHNA and CDR2 YNFKEQ. CDR3 length: 17 amino acids.

This clone was recorded a few times. V gene TRBV11-2 combines with J gene TRBJ1-2; D unresolved. CDR3 length: 13 amino acids. V lost 5 bases, J lost 3 bases, and 10 bases lay in between. Germline lookup yields CDR1 SGHAT and CDR2 FQNNGV. Written as DNA, the CDR3 is TGTGCCAGCAGCCAAGACCCGGACTATGGCTACACCTTC. Residues: CASSQDPDYGYTF.